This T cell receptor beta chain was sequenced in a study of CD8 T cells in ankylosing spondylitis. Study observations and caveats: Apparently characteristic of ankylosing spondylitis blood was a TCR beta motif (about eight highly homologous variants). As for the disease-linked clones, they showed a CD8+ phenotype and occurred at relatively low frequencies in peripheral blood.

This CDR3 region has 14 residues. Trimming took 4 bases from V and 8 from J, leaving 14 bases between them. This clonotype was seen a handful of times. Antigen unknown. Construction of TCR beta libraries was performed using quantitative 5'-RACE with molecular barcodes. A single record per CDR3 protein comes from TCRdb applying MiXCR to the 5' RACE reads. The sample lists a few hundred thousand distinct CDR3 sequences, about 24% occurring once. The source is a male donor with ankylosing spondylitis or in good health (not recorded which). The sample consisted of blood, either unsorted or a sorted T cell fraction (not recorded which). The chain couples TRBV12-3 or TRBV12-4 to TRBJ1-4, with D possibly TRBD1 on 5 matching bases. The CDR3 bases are TGTGCCAGCAGTTGGAATACAGGAGGGGAAAAACTGTTTTTT. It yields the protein CASSWNTGGEKLFF.